This TCR beta chain came from a study of control samples from healthy donors and cancer patients. Sequencing used immunoSEQ multiplex PCR; TCRdb keeps in-frame clones, though not all of them. The sample includes approximately 65,000 clones, nearly 90% seen only once; the top ten take roughly a fifth. The germline V gene encodes CDR1 MNHNY and CDR2 SVGAGI (reference sequence). CDR3 length equals 13 residues. V trimming: 6 bases; J trimming: 4 bases; junction bases outside the gene matches: 3. The rearrangement joins TRBV6-6 to TRBJ1-3; 7 bases align to TRBD1. Sequencing input: PBMCs. The clonotype originates from a man aged 60 to 75 with lung cancer. The CDR3 loop is CASRQGSGNTIYF. The DNA of the CDR3 is TGTGCCAGCAGACAGGGGAGCGGAAACACCATATATTTT.